The rows below give T cell receptor beta chains drawn from one sample of a study of T cell changes during pregnancy in multiple sclerosis. Only in-frame clones appear in the TCRdb table, and some are missing; sequencing was by immunoSEQ multiplex PCR. The sample gives fewer than 30,000 clones, 88% of which show up once; around 8.1% is in the top ten. The input for sequencing was CD8+ T cells from peripheral blood mononuclear cells, taken in the second trimester of pregnancy. The receptors derive from a female donor with multiple sclerosis, enrolled in a pregnancy study. Both conserved end residues are part of each CDR3. D genes are given only for firm matches. A row's size may be missing; if present it is once, few, many or a size class.

d_call | clone_size | j_call | v_call | cdr3_nt | cdr3_aa
TRBD1 | - | TRBJ1-2 | TRBV9 | TGTGCCAGCACCCCAGGGGACAGGGAGGATGGCTACACCTTC | CASTPGDREDGYTF
- | - | TRBJ1-2 | TRBV7-9 | TGTGCCAGCAGCTTATTTTCAGGGAACTATGGCTACACCTTC | CASSLFSGNYGYTF
TRBD2 | - | TRBJ2-3 | TRBV2 | TGTGCCAGCAGTGCTACTAGCGGGGGCCTCACAGATACGCAGTATTTT | CASSATSGGLTDTQYF
- | - | TRBJ2-1 | TRBV6-1 | TGTGCCAGCAGTGAAGTCGCAGGCTCCTACAATGAGCAGTTCTTC | CASSEVAGSYNEQFF
- | few | TRBJ1-6 | TRBV2 | TGTGCCAGCAGTGGGGGGGTATGGCCCCTCCACTTT | CASSGGVWPLHF
- | - | TRBJ1-1 | TRBV19 | TGTGCCAGTAGTGTTCCGGGACACGGCACTGAAGCTTTCTTT | CASSVPGHGTEAFF
TRBD1 | once | TRBJ1-1 | TRBV6-1 | TGTGCCAGCGAAAACAGGGGGCGTAACACTGAAGCTTTCTTT | CASENRGRNTEAFF
- | - | TRBJ1-1 | TRBV5-1 | TGCGCCAGCAGCTTCTTCGGAGGGAACACTGAAGCTTTCTTT | CASSFFGGNTEAFF
- | - | TRBJ2-3 | TRBV7-2 | TGTGCCAGCAGCTTAAGGGTCAGGACTGTCACAGATACGCAGTATTTT | CASSLRVRTVTDTQYF
TRBD1 | few | TRBJ1-1 | TRBV30 | TGTGCCTGGAGTCCCAGGGGGTATGAAGCTTTCTTT | CAWSPRGYEAFF
- | medium-sized | TRBJ1-5 | TRBV6-4 | TGTGCCAGCAGTGAGGACACCAATCAGCCCCAGCATTTT | CASSEDTNQPQHF
TRBD2 | - | TRBJ2-1 | TRBV11-2 | TGTGCCAGCAGCCCCTGGGGGGGGATATACAATGAGCAGTTCTTC | CASSPWGGIYNEQFF
- | - | TRBJ1-3 | TRBV4-3 | TGCGCCAGCAGCCAAGAAGGGCCGGGGGCTGGAAACACCATATATTTT | CASSQEGPGAGNTIYF
- | - | TRBJ1-1 | TRBV6-1 | TGTGCCAGCAGTGAAGCTGGGCTGCCTGCCACTGAAGCTTTCTTT | CASSEAGLPATEAFF
TRBD2 | once | TRBJ2-7 | TRBV9 | TGTGCCAGCAGCCCGGGACTGGGGGAGGGCTACGAGCAGTACTTC | CASSPGLGEGYEQYF
TRBD1 | - | TRBJ2-1 | TRBV10-2 | TGCGCCAGCCGTCGGGACAGGGCGGTGGTCTACAATGAGCAGTTCTTC | CASRRDRAVVYNEQFF
TRBD2 | - | TRBJ2-1 | TRBV10-3 | TGTGCCATCAGTGGTGCGGGGGACCCTAGGAATGAGCAGTTCTTC | CAISGAGDPRNEQFF
TRBD1 | once | TRBJ1-2 | TRBV19 | TGTGCCAGTAGCCGGGACAGGGGAAACTATGGCTACACCTTC | CASSRDRGNYGYTF
TRBD1 | - | TRBJ2-7 | TRBV13 | TGTGCCAGCAGCTCGCTCGGAGGGACAGGGGGCTACGAGCAGTACTTC | CASSSLGGTGGYEQYF
TRBD1 | once | TRBJ1-5 | TRBV7-9 | TGTGCCAGCAGCTTGGGGACAGGGTTGGGCAATCAGCCCCAGCATTTT | CASSLGTGLGNQPQHF
TRBD2 | - | TRBJ2-2 | TRBV6-4 | TGTGCCAGCAGTGACATAGCGGGGGCCGCCGGGGAGCTGTTTTTT | CASSDIAGAAGELFF
- | - | TRBJ2-7 | TRBV7-6 | TGTGCCAGCAGCTTAGCACAGCCAGGGAAGGACTACGAGCAGTACTTC | CASSLAQPGKDYEQYF
- | - | TRBJ1-2 | TRBV6-5 | TGTGCCAGCAGTTACTCCGCAGGGGTGGACTATGGCTACACCTTC | CASSYSAGVDYGYTF